The 23 T cell receptor beta chains in this list originate from one sample, sequenced in a study of cytomegalovirus exposure and HLA in healthy donors. The PCR used 60 Vbeta and 13 Jbeta primers. This table comes from immunoSEQ multiplex PCR, and its TCRdb copy is limited to in-frame clones, with some not included. The repertoire holds approximately 82,000 clones, with 78% as singletons. Sequenced: PBMCs. All receptors come from a middle-aged man in good health and CMV-seronegative.

Worth noting for this clone: Other DNA sequences within the sample encode an identical CDR3. The chain joins TRBV30 to TRBJ1-1, with D perhaps TRBD1 (6 bases). CDR1 and CDR2 from the germline V gene are GTSNPN and SVGIG (reference sequence). This CDR3 has 13 amino acids. V was shortened by 2 bases and J by 6 bases, with 13 bases between the two germline ends. The CDR3: CAWSFSGVAEAFF. Written as DNA, the CDR3 is TGTGCCTGGAGTTTCTCAGGGGTTGCTGAAGCTTTCTTT.

The chain combines TRBV28 with TRBJ1-1; D perhaps matches TRBD1 (5 bases). The V end was cut by 7 bases, the J end by 7 bases, with 31 bases between. Germline CDR1 and CDR2: MDHEN and SYDVKM. This CDR3 is 18 amino acids long. The CDR3 DNA is TGTGCCAGCACTCCTAGTAGGGGAGCGGGGACCCGAACAATTGAAGCTTTCTTT. This sequence encodes CASTPSRGAGTRTIEAFF. Full variable domain (missing parts from reference TRBV28 and TRBJ1-1): DVKVTQSSRYLVKRTGEKVFLECVQDMDHENMFWYRQDPGLGLRLIYFSYDVKMKEKGDIPEGYSVSREKKERFSLILESASTNQTSMYLCASTPSRGAGTRTIEAFFGQGTRLTVV.

The V and J genes are TRBV28 and TRBJ2-1, with D perhaps matching TRBD2 (5 bases). Germline V gene data show CDR1 as MDHEN and CDR2 as SYDVKM. The ends were cut back, 7 bases at V and 7 bases at J, with 17 bases in the middle. The CDR3 spans 14 residues. The CDR3 bases are TGTGCCAGCACCGTATCAGGAGGTACGAATGAGCAGTTCTTC. Residues: CASTVSGGTNEQFF.

The chain has TRBV30 and TRBJ1-1; no clear D. There are 13 residues in the CDR3. Trimming removed 1 base from V and 1 base from J, with 7 bases in between. The V gene's germline CDR1 is GTSNPN and CDR2 SVGIG (reference sequence). The CDR3 protein is CAWSASGNTEAFF. The CDR3, as DNA: TGTGCCTGGAGTGCGAGTGGGAACACTGAAGCTTTCTTT. The variable domain in full, with the rest retrieved from reference TRBV30 and TRBJ1-1, is SQTIHQWPATLVQPVGSPLSLECTVEGTSNPNLYWYRQAAGRGLQLLFYSVGIGQISSEVPQNLSASRPQDRQFILSSKKLLLSDSGFYLCAWSASGNTEAFFGQGTRLTVV.

For this clone: Its ends do not fully match the called genes, so a read error is possible. The chain joins TRBV5-4 to TRBJ1-2, with 8 bases that match TRBD1. The CDR3 loop spans 13 amino acids. Germline V CDR1 and CDR2: SGHNT, YYREEE (reference sequence). CDR3 nucleotides: TGTGCCAGCAGCCTACAGGGGGACTATGGCTGCACCTTC. Protein: CASSLQGDYGCTF.

The genes are TRBV6-6 and TRBJ2-7; D is possibly TRBD2 (6 bases). The CDR3 contains 15 residues. Trimming removed 2 bases from V and 0 bases from J, with 11 bases in between. Germline V gene sequence: CDR1 MNHNY, CDR2 SVGAGI (reference sequence). CDR3 residues: CASSYGDLSSYEQYF. Written as DNA, the CDR3 is TGTGCCAGCAGTTACGGGGACTTGAGCTCCTACGAGCAGTACTTC.

In its sample, this clone was seen a few times. This chain uses TRBV5-1 with TRBJ2-7, with 8 nucleotides matching TRBD1. The germline gives CDR1 SGHRS, CDR2 YFSETQ. The length of the CDR3 is 13 residues. V shed 7 bases, J shed 11 bases, and the junction held 14 bases outside the gene matches. The CDR3 bases are TGCGCCAGCTCTATTTCCCAGGGGGCGAGGAAGTACTTC. It yields the protein CASSISQGARKYF.

V is TRBV18 and J is TRBJ2-7; TRBD2 matches 13 bases. This CDR3 has 15 amino acids. Germline CDR1 reads KGHSH; CDR2 reads LQKENI. V trimming: 2 bases; J trimming: 3 bases; junction bases outside the gene matches: 1. CDR3 sequence reads: CASSPGTSGIYEQYF. The CDR3 bases are TGTGCCAGCTCACCAGGGACTAGCGGGATCTACGAGCAGTACTTC.

This rearrangement joins TRBV4-2 to TRBJ2-3, with D possibly being TRBD1 (5 bases). Germline values: CDR1 LGHNA, CDR2 YNFKEQ. CDR3 size: 14 residues. With 1 base removed from V and 0 bases from J, the gap between germline ends came to 5 bases. For the CDR3, the DNA is TGTGCCAGCAGCCAAGCAGGGAGCACAGATACGCAGTATTTT. It encodes CASSQAGSTDTQYF.

This rearrangement joins TRBV6-5 to TRBJ2-7, with TRBD1 matching 8 bases. CDR1 is MNHEY, CDR2 SVGAGI, per germline. V gave up 2 bases and J gave up 3 bases; unmatched junction bases: 3. The CDR3 runs 14 residues. CDR3 region: CASSYQGALYEQYF. In DNA form, the CDR3 reads TGTGCCAGCAGTTACCAGGGGGCCCTCTACGAGCAGTACTTC.

The genes are TRBV2 and TRBJ1-1; D is unclear. The CDR3 sequence is 14 residues long. CDR1 and CDR2 from the germline V gene are SNHLY and FYNNEI. V was clipped by 5 bases and J by 1 base, with 11 bases between them. Written as DNA, the CDR3 is TGTGCCAGCAGTCCAGGACTGACGAACACTGAAGCTTTCTTT. It is translated as CASSPGLTNTEAFF. The variable domain in full, completed from reference TRBV2 and TRBJ1-1, reads EPEVTQTPSHQVTQMGQEVILRCVPISNHLYFYWYRQILGQKVEFLVSFYNNEISEKSEIFDDQFSVERPDGSNFTLKIRSTKLEDSAMYFCASSPGLTNTEAFFGQGTRLTVV.

This sequence joins TRBV5-1 and TRBJ2-5, with D possibly matching TRBD2 (7 bases). V gave up 4 bases and J gave up 3 bases, with 13 bases separating them. Germline V gene sequence: CDR1 SGHRS, CDR2 YFSETQ. The CDR3 covers 14 residues. The CDR3 DNA reads TGCGCCAGCAGCGGAGGGGGGGAAAAAGAGACCCAGTACTTC. Protein product: CASSGGGEKETQYF.

This clone was seen a handful of times. The rearrangement links TRBV28 to TRBJ1-5, with D uncertain. CDR1 is MDHEN, CDR2 SYDVKM, per germline. Trimming shortened V by 10 bases and J by 3 bases, and 22 bases separated the two germline ends. This CDR3 comprises 16 residues. CDR3 residues: CAIKPGIKGNNQPQHF. The CDR3 region has the DNA TGTGCCATCAAACCCGGGATTAAGGGTAACAATCAGCCCCAGCATTTT.

The chain combines TRBV7-9 with TRBJ1-2; the D is unclear. There are 13 residues in the CDR3. Germline CDR1 is SEHNR and CDR2 is FQNEAQ (reference sequence). The V gene lost 6 bases and the J gene lost 7 bases, with 15 bases spanning the gap. CDR3 nucleotides: TGTGCCAGCAGTTCCGACACGAGAACTGGCTACACCTTC. This gives the protein CASSSDTRTGYTF.

The rearrangement links TRBV15 to TRBJ2-1, with D unclear. The CDR3 extends over 13 amino acids. Trimming removed 3 bases from V and 5 bases from J, with 8 bases in between. Germline V gene data show CDR1 as LNHNV and CDR2 as YYDKDF (reference sequence). CDR3 in amino acids: CATSSGSHNEQFF. For the CDR3, the DNA is TGTGCCACCAGCAGCGGGTCCCACAATGAGCAGTTCTTC.

The chain links TRBV2 to TRBJ2-4; D perhaps matches TRBD1 (7 bases). Trimming took off 6 bases at V and 13 bases at J, with 13 bases between the two ends. The CDR3 contains 11 residues. Germline CDR1 and CDR2: SNHLY and FYNNEI. In DNA, the CDR3 is TGTGCCAGCAGCGGGGGACAGAGACAGTACTTC. Its translation is CASSGGQRQYF.

The rearrangement uses TRBV18 and TRBJ1-5; tentative D call: TRBD1 (5 bases). CDR1 is KGHSH and CDR2 is LQKENI in the germline V gene. The V end was cut by 2 bases, the J end by 4 bases, with 15 bases between. The CDR3 contains 16 residues. For the CDR3, the DNA is TGTGCCAGCTCACCAGCCCAGGCAGGGTGGAATCAGCCCCAGCATTTT. This translates into CASSPAQAGWNQPQHF. The variable domain in full, completed from reference TRBV18 and TRBJ1-5, reads NAGVMQNPRHLVRRRGQEARLRCSPMKGHSHVYWYRQLPEEGLKFMVYLQKENIIDESGMPKERFSAEFPKEGPSILRIQQVVRGDSAAYFCASSPAQAGWNQPQHFGDGTRLSIL.

A word on this clone: At one of its ends the junction is not consistent with the germline gene, which may arise from a read error. The V gene is TRBV2, the J gene TRBJ1-2; 10 bases fit TRBD1. There are 16 residues in the CDR3. From germline, CDR1 is SNHLY and CDR2 FYNNEI. The CDR3 is CASSQAEGQGNYGYTF. The CDR3 DNA sequence: TGTGCCAGCAGTCAAGCCGAGGGACAGGGGAACTATGGCTACACCTTC.

This chain connects TRBV19 to TRBJ2-7; 7 bases are shared with TRBD1. There are 14 residues in the CDR3. The trim removed 1 base at V and 2 bases at J, leaving 2 bases unmatched. The germline V gene encodes CDR1 LNHDA and CDR2 SQIVND (reference sequence). The CDR3 here is CASSIGTGTYEQYF. CDR3 nucleotide sequence: TGTGCCAGTAGTATAGGGACAGGAACCTACGAGCAGTACTTC.

The gene calls are TRBV7-8 and TRBJ1-4; 7 bases map to TRBD1. CDR1 is SGHVS, CDR2 FQNEAQ, per germline. The CDR3 length is 16 residues. Trimming removed 1 base from V and 7 bases from J; junction bases left unmatched: 9. CDR3 sequence reads: CASSLGGGGPGEKLFF. The CDR3 DNA sequence: TGTGCCAGCAGCTTAGGAGGAGGGGGCCCGGGTGAAAAACTGTTTTTT.

CDR3 DNA: TGTGCCAGCAGCGGGACAAGGTTAGACACCGGGGAGCTGTTTTTT. It translates to CASSGTRLDTGELFF. The chain employs TRBV7-2 and TRBJ2-2, with TRBD1 as a possible D gene (6 bases). CDR3 length: 15 amino acids. The V gene lost 5 bases and the J gene lost 3 bases, with 13 bases spanning the gap. CDR1 and CDR2 (germline): SGHTA, FQGNSA.

About this clone itself: One end of the junction is discordant with germline, which a read error may explain. The chain carries TRBV7-2 and TRBJ2-1, with TRBD1 matching 8 bases. The CDR3 is 13 residues long. Germline assignment: CDR1 SGHTA and CDR2 FQGNSA. As DNA, the CDR3 is TGTGCCAGCAGCTTAGCGGGACAGGCGACCTCGGTCTTC. It codes for CASSLAGQATSVF.

In the case of this clone: Other DNA sequences in the same sample also yield this CDR3. J is TRBJ1-6 and V is TRBV28, with TRBD1 matching over 11 bases. Per the germline V gene, CDR1 is MDHEN and CDR2 is SYDVKM. The trim removed 2 bases at V and 7 bases at J, leaving 1 base unmatched. The CDR3 totals 15 residues. The CDR3 spells CASSLGDRGNSPLHF. In DNA form, the CDR3 reads TGTGCCAGCAGTTTAGGGGACAGGGGGAATTCACCCCTCCACTTT.